This entry lists 3 T cell receptor beta chains sequenced from one sample in a study of molecular identifiers for immune sequencing clone quantification. TCRdb fed the PCR reads into MiXCR, producing one record per CDR3 protein. This sample has a few hundred thousand distinct CDR3 sequences; 20% to 25% occur once, and the top ten carry approximately 0.84%. The sequencing sample was made of naive CD8+ T cells from blood, with Jurkat cell RNA spiked in. Stated subset: FACS-sorted CD8+CD4-CCR7+CD45RA+ naive T cells. All receptors come from a human donor in good health. Some libraries in this study had Jurkat cell RNA spiked in.

The rearrangement links TRBV27 to TRBJ2-7, with D possibly matching TRBD2 (6 bases). Deletions cut 5 bases from V and 0 bases from J, with 14 bases between. Germline-derived CDR1 and CDR2 are MNHEY and SMNVEV (reference sequence). This CDR3 has 15 residues. The CDR3 coding sequence is TGTGCCAGCAGTCTCCGAGGAGGGAACTCCTACGAGCAGTACTTC. It specifies CASSLRGGNSYEQYF.

With respect to this clonotype: Since a much larger clone is just one base distant, this may be a read error. The genes are TRBV30 and TRBJ1-1; D call uncertain. From germline, CDR1 is GTSNPN and CDR2 SVGIG (reference sequence). The CDR3 runs 12 residues. Written as DNA, the CDR3 is TGTGCCTGGAGTGTACTGGGGTATGAAGCTCTCTTT. This gives the protein CAWSVLGYEALF.

This chain joins TRBV4-1 and TRBJ1-1; TRBD1 is a possible D gene (5 bases). Germline V gene sequence: CDR1 MGHRA, CDR2 YSYEKL. CDR3 length: 15 residues. The ends were cut back, 0 bases at V and 4 bases at J, with 12 bases in the middle. The CDR3 sequence: CASSQEFRDLTEAFF. The CDR3, as DNA: TGCGCCAGCAGCCAAGAGTTCCGGGACCTCACTGAAGCTTTCTTT.